These T cell receptor beta chains were read from a single sample in a study of blood T cells in healthy people across ages. TCRdb reprocessed the 5' RACE reads via MiXCR and lists one record per CDR3 protein. This table holds approximately 780,000 distinct CDR3 sequences, roughly 24% found once. This sample was also put to use in a study of T cells of mothers and their children.

Input material: blood. Receptor source: a boy between 10 and 17 years old in good health. The CDR3 runs from the conserved cysteine through the conserved F or W. Fields, in order: V gene, clone size, J gene, D gene, CDR3 DNA, CDR3 protein. D genes are given only for firm matches. Not every row has a clone size; where given, it reads once, few, many or a size class.

TRBV4-2,few,TRBJ1-2,TRBD1,TGTGCCAGCAGCCAAGATCTACAGGGGACCGGGGAGACCTTC,CASSQDLQGTGETF
TRBV28,NA,TRBJ1-2,NA,TGTGCCAGCACCACCGGGACCTCTAACTATGGCTACACCTTC,CASTTGTSNYGYTF
TRBV7-9,NA,TRBJ1-5,NA,TGTGCCAGCAGCTCAACAGCCGTTTCAGGGCCCCAGCATTTT,CASSSTAVSGPQHF
TRBV12-3/TRBV12-4,few,TRBJ2-1,TRBD2,TGTGCCAGCAGATTCGAGCGGGGGGGAAATGAGCAGTTCTTC,CASRFERGGNEQFF
TRBV5-1,few,TRBJ2-2,TRBD1,TGCGCCAGCAGCCCACGACAGGGGTACAACACCGGGGAGCTGTTTTTT,CASSPRQGYNTGELFF
TRBV5-1,NA,TRBJ2-7,NA,TGCGCCAGCAGCTTGTCAGAGTTCAACGAGCAGTACTTC,CASSLSEFNEQYF
TRBV5-6,few,TRBJ2-7,NA,TGTGCCAACAGCTTGTCTTCCATCGCGGGTGAGGAGCAGTACTTC,CANSLSSIAGEEQYF
TRBV6-1,few,TRBJ2-1,NA,TGTGCCAGCAGTGGATTAGTCTTCTATGAGCAGTTCTTC,CASSGLVFYEQFF
TRBV14,few,TRBJ2-6,NA,TGTGCCAGCAGTTCCGGGCTCCTTCGCACTGGGGCCAACGTCCTGACTTTC,CASSSGLLRTGANVLTF
TRBV15,NA,TRBJ1-4,TRBD1,TGTGCCACCAGCACTGACAGGGGTGGGGCAACTAATGAAAAACTGTTTTTT,CATSTDRGGATNEKLFF
TRBV29-1,once,TRBJ2-5,TRBD2,TGCAGCGCCAGACTAGCGGGAGGGGAGACCCAGTACTTC,CSARLAGGETQYF
TRBV4-2,NA,TRBJ2-6,NA,TGTGCCTTCCATGGGGGGACCAGCTCTGGGGCCAACGTCCTGACTTTC,CAFHGGTSSGANVLTF
TRBV11-3,NA,TRBJ2-1,TRBD2,TGTGCCAGCAGCGGGACTAGCGGGGGGTCCGACAATGAGCAGTTCTTC,CASSGTSGGSDNEQFF
TRBV7-2,NA,TRBJ2-1,NA,TGTGCCAGCAGCCAATCCTCCAGGGTCCAGTTCTTC,CASSQSSRVQFF
TRBV24-1,NA,TRBJ1-5,TRBD1,TGTGCCACCAGTCAGGGGGATCAGCCCCAGCATTTT,CATSQGDQPQHF
TRBV20-1,NA,TRBJ2-5,NA,TGCAGTGCTAGAGATAGGTCTGTAAAGACCCAGTACTTC,CSARDRSVKTQYF
TRBV3-1,NA,TRBJ2-5,NA,TGTGCCAGCAGCCGGGTTGCCAGGGGAGAGACCCAGTACTTC,CASSRVARGETQYF
TRBV10-2,NA,TRBJ2-3,TRBD2,TGCGCCAGCATGGCGGCTAGCGGGGCCCTCACAGATACGCAGTATTTT,CASMAASGALTDTQYF
TRBV29-1,once,TRBJ1-4,NA,TGCAGCGCGGGACAAGCTAATGAAAAACTGTTTTTT,CSAGQANEKLFF
TRBV6-6,few,TRBJ1-5,NA,TGTGCCAGCAACCTACAGGGATGGGGCAATCAGCCCCAGCATTTT,CASNLQGWGNQPQHF
TRBV15,NA,TRBJ2-7,TRBD1,TGTGCCACCAGCAGAGACCGGACAGGCAGCTATCCCTACGAGCAGTACTTC,CATSRDRTGSYPYEQYF
TRBV29-1,few,TRBJ1-4,NA,TGCAGCGTTGAGCTTGGAGGGGTCGAGGAAAAACTGTTTTTT,CSVELGGVEEKLFF
TRBV27,NA,TRBJ2-7,NA,TGTGCCAGCAGCCGTAGGGGGGCCAGCTCCTACGAGCAGTACTTC,CASSRRGASSYEQYF
TRBV20-1,few,TRBJ1-5,TRBD1,TGCAGTGCTGCTACAGGGGGCGGAGGTCAGCCCCAGCATTTT,CSAATGGGGQPQHF
TRBV4-2,NA,TRBJ2-4,TRBD2,TGTGCCAGCAGCTCATCCGGGACTAGCGGGGGCAACATTCAGTACTTC,CASSSSGTSGGNIQYF
TRBV7-9,NA,TRBJ2-7,NA,TGTGCAGCCGGCCAGGGACCAGCCTACGAGCAGTACTTC,CAAGQGPAYEQYF
TRBV6-5,NA,TRBJ2-3,TRBD2,TGTGCCAGCAGACCCGGGGGGGACACAGATACGCAGTATTTT,CASRPGGDTDTQYF
TRBV5-6,few,TRBJ2-7,NA,TGTGCCAGCAGCTTGGAACTAGCCCCCTACGAGCAGTACTTC,CASSLELAPYEQYF
TRBV4-1,many,TRBJ1-6,TRBD1,TGCGCCAGCAGCCAGGGACAGGATAATTCACCCCTCCACTTT,CASSQGQDNSPLHF
TRBV7-3,few,TRBJ2-3,NA,TGTGCCAGCAGCGCCCATGGGTGGGAGGCAGGAGATACGCAGTATTTT,CASSAHGWEAGDTQYF
TRBV20-1,NA,TRBJ2-1,TRBD2,TGCAGTGCCAGAACCGAGGCGGGGGACCCCTACAATGAGCAGTTCTTC,CSARTEAGDPYNEQFF
TRBV12-3/TRBV12-4,few,TRBJ2-7,TRBD1,TGTGCCAGCAGTTTACAGGGGGTGGACGAGCAGTACTTC,CASSLQGVDEQYF
TRBV20-1,NA,TRBJ1-6,NA,TGCAGTGCTAGTGAGAGCTCCTATAATTCACCCCTCCACTTT,CSASESSYNSPLHF
TRBV21-1,few,TRBJ2-1,NA,TGTGCCAGCAGCAAAAACGGGGGGGGGCACAATGAGCAGTTCTTC,CASSKNGGGHNEQFF
TRBV4-1,NA,TRBJ2-2,TRBD2,TGCGCCAGCAGCCAAGATTCGGGACTAGCGGGGCTCACCGGGGAGCTGTTTTTT,CASSQDSGLAGLTGELFF
TRBV20-1,NA,TRBJ1-5,TRBD1,TGCAGTGCCCTCGACAGGGGCCAGCCCCAGCATTTT,CSALDRGQPQHF
TRBV29-1,few,TRBJ2-5,NA,TGCAGCGTTTCCGGGACTCAAGAGACCCAGTACTTC,CSVSGTQETQYF
TRBV12-3/TRBV12-4,NA,TRBJ2-1,NA,TGTGCCAGCAGTTTAGACGGGGCATACTACAATGAGCAGTTCTTC,CASSLDGAYYNEQFF
TRBV5-1,NA,TRBJ2-1,NA,TGCGCCAGCAGCTTAGTCGAAATAGCTGGTGAGCAGTTCTTC,CASSLVEIAGEQFF
TRBV18,NA,TRBJ1-1,NA,TGTGCCAGCTCTCCCGTCCGAGACACTGAAGCTTTCTTT,CASSPVRDTEAFF
TRBV7-3,NA,TRBJ2-3,NA,TGTGCCAGCAGCTTTCAAGGTAGTGACACAGATACGCAGTATTTT,CASSFQGSDTDTQYF
TRBV5-1,few,TRBJ1-4,NA,TGCGCCAGCAGCTTAGGCCATTACCGCTCAACTAATGGAAAACTGTTTTTT,CASSLGHYRSTNGKLFF
TRBV5-6,few,TRBJ2-7,NA,TGTGCCAGCAGCTCCCGGGAGTTCTACGAGCAGTACTTC,CASSSREFYEQYF
TRBV7-9,few,TRBJ1-6,NA,TGTGCCAGCAGCTCAGGACGAGTATCACCCCTCCACTTT,CASSSGRVSPLHF
TRBV5-5,NA,TRBJ2-1,NA,TGTGCCAGCAGCTTAGGGAACCCCTCCTACAATGAGCAGTTCTTC,CASSLGNPSYNEQFF
TRBV11-3,few,TRBJ2-2,NA,TGTGCCAGCAGCTTAACCCCAAGCACCGGGGAGCTGTTTTTT,CASSLTPSTGELFF
TRBV28,NA,TRBJ2-4,NA,TGTGCCAGCAGCCTCGGGACAGTTATAACGGGAGACATTCAGTACTTC,CASSLGTVITGDIQYF